This T cell receptor (beta chain) was identified in a study of metastatic and nonmetastatic thyroid tumors. The CDR3 totals 16 residues. V shed 4 bases, J shed 4 bases, and the junction held 10 bases outside the gene matches. The germline gives CDR1 SGHRS, CDR2 YFSETQ. TCRdb re-called clones via MiXCR from the PCR reads. The table shows some 10,000 clones, with about 27% occurring only once. Prior to thyroid surgery, none of the patients had received any treatment. The chain combines TRBV5-1 with TRBJ2-2; 7 bases agree with TRBD2. The sequencing input was adjacent normal tissue. This clonotype was sampled from a male donor with papillary thyroid cancer or a benign thyroid nodule (not recorded which). Some clones in this sample may be carry-over from other donors' samples. The CDR3 is CASSQTSSRSTGELFF. The DNA for the CDR3 is TGCGCCAGCAGCCAGACTAGCTCTAGAAGCACCGGGGAGCTGTTTTTT.